This T cell receptor (beta chain) was sequenced for a study of blood T cell repertoires in COVID-19. Assay used: immunoSEQ multiplex PCR; TCRdb lists only in-frame clones, some missing. The sample consists of about 170,000 clones, 82% of them appearing once. The receptor comes from a woman at least 80 years old with active or convalescent COVID-19. Sample: peripheral blood.

CDR3 in amino acids: CASSSGSQGNIQYF. CDR3 bases: TGTGCCAGCTCTTCAGGTAGCCAGGGAAACATTCAGTACTTC. The V call is TRBV18, the J call TRBJ2-4; a weak D match, TRBD1 (5 bases). Trimming removed 6 bases at V and 6 bases at J, with 15 bases between. Germline V CDR1 and CDR2: KGHSH, LQKENI. CDR3 length: 14 amino acids.